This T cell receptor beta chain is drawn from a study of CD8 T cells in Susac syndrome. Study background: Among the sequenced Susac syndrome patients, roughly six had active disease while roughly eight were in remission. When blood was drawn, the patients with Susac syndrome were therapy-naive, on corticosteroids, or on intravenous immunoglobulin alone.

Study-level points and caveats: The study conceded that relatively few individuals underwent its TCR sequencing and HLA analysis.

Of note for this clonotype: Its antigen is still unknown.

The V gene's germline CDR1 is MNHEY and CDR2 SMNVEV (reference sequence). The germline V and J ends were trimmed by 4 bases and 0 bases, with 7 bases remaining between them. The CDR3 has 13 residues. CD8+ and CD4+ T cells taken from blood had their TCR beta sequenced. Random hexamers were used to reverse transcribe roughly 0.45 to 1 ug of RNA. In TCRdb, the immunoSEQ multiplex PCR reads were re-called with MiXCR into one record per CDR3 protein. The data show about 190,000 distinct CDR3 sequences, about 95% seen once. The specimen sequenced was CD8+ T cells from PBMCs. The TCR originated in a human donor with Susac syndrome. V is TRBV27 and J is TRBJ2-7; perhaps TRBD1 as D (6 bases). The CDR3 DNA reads TGTGCCAGCAGTTGGACAGTCTCCTACGAGCAGTACTTC. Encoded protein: CASSWTVSYEQYF.